A single sample is the source of the 21 T cell receptor beta chains below, sequenced in a study of T cell responses to AZD1222 COVID-19 vaccine. Here immunoSEQ multiplex PCR was the method, and the copy in TCRdb shows in-frame clones only, minus some. The data contain 160,000 or so clones, more than 85% of them singletons. Sequenced here: peripheral blood, sampled 28 days after the second AZD1222 dose. These receptors came from an adult who received the AZD1222 COVID-19 vaccine.

The chain uses TRBV5-1 and TRBJ1-6; D uncertain. The germline V and J ends were trimmed by 1 base and 9 bases, with 14 bases remaining between them. In germline, CDR1 is SGHRS, CDR2 YFSETQ. This CDR3 has 15 amino acids. CDR3 sequence: CASSLQASGASPLHF. The CDR3 DNA follows: TGCGCCAGCAGCTTGCAAGCGTCTGGCGCTTCACCCCTCCACTTT.

The chain employs TRBV5-6 and TRBJ1-3; D is ambiguous. The CDR3 is made up of 17 amino acids. Germline assignment: CDR1 SGHDT and CDR2 YYEEEE. Trimming cost V 3 bases and J 0 bases, with 16 bases left between them. The CDR3 DNA follows: TGTGCCAGCAGCTACATGCGGGCCCCCCGCTCTGGAAACACCATATATTTT. It codes for CASSYMRAPRSGNTIYF.

The chain links TRBV5-1 to TRBJ1-3; tentatively, D is TRBD1 (5 bases). The CDR3 has 15 residues. The germline V gene has CDR1 SGHRS and CDR2 YFSETQ. The germline V and J ends were trimmed by 4 bases and 0 bases, with 11 bases remaining between them. CDR3 amino acids: CASSETVLSGNTIYF. The CDR3, as DNA: TGCGCCAGCAGCGAGACAGTCCTCTCTGGAAACACCATATATTTT.

This chain joins TRBV19 and TRBJ1-6; D gene unclear. Per germline, CDR1 LNHDA and CDR2 SQIVND (reference sequence). The CDR3 extends over 15 amino acids. The ends were cut back, 7 bases at V and 5 bases at J, with 15 bases in the middle. In DNA, the CDR3 is TGTGCCAGTAATGCGAGACAAAGCAATAATTCACCCCTCCACTTT. Translation: CASNARQSNNSPLHF.

V is TRBV15 and J is TRBJ1-2, with TRBD1 matching 12 bases. V lost 3 bases to trimming and J lost 4 bases; unmatched junction nucleotides: 12. CDR1 and CDR2 from the germline V gene are LNHNV and YYDKDF (reference sequence). The CDR3 runs to 18 residues. The CDR3 loop is CATSRDRDRGLGVYGYTF. As DNA, the CDR3 is TGTGCCACCAGCAGGGACCGGGACAGGGGGCTGGGAGTCTATGGCTACACCTTC.

V usage is TRBV19 and J usage is TRBJ1-5; 9 bases are a match to TRBD1. CDR3 length: 16 amino acids. V lost 5 bases and J lost 5; bases outside the gene matches: 10. Germline-derived CDR1 and CDR2 are LNHDA and SQIVND (reference sequence). The CDR3 reads CASSPRGQGWYQPQHF. As DNA, the CDR3 is TGTGCCAGTAGTCCGAGAGGACAGGGGTGGTATCAGCCCCAGCATTTT.

The chain carries TRBV12-3 or TRBV12-4 and TRBJ1-5; D call uncertain. This CDR3 is 13 amino acids long. The ends were cut back, 2 bases at V and 5 bases at J, with 7 bases in the middle. CDR3 amino acids: CASSLRSYQPQHF. The CDR3 bases are TGTGCCAGCAGTTTAAGGTCTTATCAGCCCCAGCATTTT.

The chain links TRBV27 to TRBJ1-2; perhaps TRBD1 as D (5 bases). The CDR3 contains 15 residues. Germline lookup yields CDR1 MNHEY and CDR2 SMNVEV (reference sequence). The ends were cut back, 3 bases at V and 0 bases at J, with 11 bases in the middle. The DNA for the CDR3 is TGTGCCAGCAGTTTGACAGCCGGAGCTAACTATGGCTACACCTTC. Its protein is CASSLTAGANYGYTF.

The rearrangement uses TRBV14 and TRBJ2-5, with D possibly being TRBD1 (5 bases). The CDR3 has 15 amino acids. The germline CDR1 and CDR2 sequences are SGHDN and FVKESK. Trimming pared 1 base from V and 5 bases from J, leaving 14 bases between. The CDR3 nucleotides read TGTGCCAGCAGCCAAGCGCCCGGCAGGGTTGAGACCCAGTACTTC. This encodes CASSQAPGRVETQYF. Full variable domain (rest looked up from reference TRBV14 and TRBJ2-5): EAGVTQFPSHSVIEKGQTVTLRCDPISGHDNLYWYRRVMGKEIKFLLHFVKESKQDESGMPNNRFLAERTGGTYSTLKVQPAELEDSGVYFCASSQAPGRVETQYFGPGTRLLVL.

The V gene is TRBV7-9, the J gene TRBJ2-7, with unresolved D. The CDR3 contains 14 residues. Per the germline V gene, CDR1 is SEHNR and CDR2 is FQNEAQ (reference sequence). Trimming removed 3 bases at V and 5 bases at J, with 14 bases between. The CDR3 DNA reads TGTGCCAGCAGCTTTGCCATGGGTATCGACGAGCAGTACTTC. Residues: CASSFAMGIDEQYF.

This clone occurred a few times. CDR3 nucleotides: TGCGCCAGCAGCTCCGGACAGGGGGCTGTTTATGGCTACACCTTC. Translation: CASSSGQGAVYGYTF. The rearrangement joins TRBV5-1 to TRBJ1-2; TRBD1 agrees at 11 bases. CDR1 is SGHRS, CDR2 YFSETQ, per germline. The CDR3 is made up of 15 amino acids. The J segment lost 5 bases and the V segment lost 3 bases, leaving 6 bases of the junction unmatched.

This clone was seen just once. This chain connects TRBV11-2 to TRBJ2-3; D may be TRBD2 (6 bases). V lost 6 bases and J lost 2, with 15 bases in between. Germline CDR1 SGHAT, CDR2 FQNNGV. The CDR3 totals 15 residues. The CDR3 loop reads CASSSGGVSTDTQYF. The DNA of the CDR3 is TGTGCCAGCAGTTCGGGCGGGGTATCCACAGATACGCAGTATTTT.

V and J are TRBV7-9 and TRBJ1-1; possible D gene TRBD1, 6 bases. Trimming removed 3 bases at V and 0 bases at J, with 8 bases between. CDR1 is SEHNR and CDR2 is FQNEAQ in the germline V gene (reference sequence). The CDR3 covers 14 residues. CDR3 sequence (DNA): TGTGCCAGCAGCTTGGGGACATTGAACACTGAAGCTTTCTTT. This translates into CASSLGTLNTEAFF.

V usage is TRBV7-9 and J usage is TRBJ2-5; 7 bases are shared with TRBD2. V dropped 5 bases and J dropped 4; count of bases not matched to a gene: 4. The CDR3 is made up of 13 amino acids. Germline V gene lookup returns CDR1 SEHNR and CDR2 FQNEAQ (reference sequence). The CDR3 is CASSPPGGETQYF. The CDR3 DNA is TGTGCCAGCAGCCCACCGGGGGGAGAGACCCAGTACTTC.

The V gene is TRBV6-5, the J gene TRBJ1-4, with 7 bases lining up with TRBD1. Germline assignment: CDR1 MNHEY and CDR2 SVGAGI. The V gene end was trimmed by 0 bases and the J gene end by 4 bases; junction bases not matched to a gene: 5. This CDR3 is built from 16 residues. CDR3 sequence: CASSYSKGAGNEKLFF. The CDR3 nucleotides are TGTGCCAGCAGTTACTCGAAGGGGGCTGGTAATGAAAAACTGTTTTTT.

V gene TRBV19 combines with J gene TRBJ2-3; 7 nucleotides line up with TRBD2. Germline V lookup: CDR1 LNHDA, CDR2 SQIVND (reference sequence). The CDR3 sequence is 15 residues long. J was trimmed by 1 base and V by 3 bases; bases with no gene match: 4. The CDR3, as DNA: TGTGCCAGTAGTATCTTTGCGGGAGGCACAGATACGCAGTATTTT. It encodes CASSIFAGGTDTQYF.

There are a few counts of this clone. The gene calls are TRBV7-9 and TRBJ1-6, with a weak D call TRBD1 (6 bases). From germline, CDR1 is SEHNR and CDR2 FQNEAQ (reference sequence). Trimming pared 2 bases from V and 10 bases from J, leaving 9 bases between. The CDR3 has 13 amino acids. Here the CDR3 reads CASSLNQGSPLHF. CDR3 sequence (DNA): TGTGCCAGCAGCTTAAATCAGGGGTCACCCCTCCACTTT.

The chain links TRBV19 to TRBJ2-7, with 9 bases aligning to TRBD2. The length of the CDR3 is 16 residues. Germline assignment: CDR1 LNHDA and CDR2 SQIVND (reference sequence). V gave up 5 bases and J gave up 2 bases; unmatched junction bases: 10. CDR3 bases: TGTGCCAGTAGTCTCGCCTTTAGCGGGAGCCCCTACGAGCAGTACTTC. It translates to CASSLAFSGSPYEQYF. Full variable domain (rest looked up from reference TRBV19 and TRBJ2-7): DGGITQSPKYLFRKEGQNVTLSCEQNLNHDAMYWYRQDPGQGLRLIYYSQIVNDFQKGDIAEGYSVSREKKESFPLTVTSAQKNPTAFYLCASSLAFSGSPYEQYFGPGTRLTVT.

V gene TRBV6-5 combines with J gene TRBJ2-2; D call uncertain. Trimming removed 0 bases at V and 7 bases at J, with 6 bases between. The CDR3 spans 13 residues. The germline V gene has CDR1 MNHEY and CDR2 SVGAGI. The CDR3 DNA reads TGTGCCAGCAGTTACTCGGGTAACGGGGAGCTGTTTTTT. Translating gives CASSYSGNGELFF.

This rearrangement joins TRBV7-9 to TRBJ1-3; 8 positions agree with TRBD1. Germline V CDR1 and CDR2: SEHNR, FQNEAQ (reference sequence). With V trimmed by 4 bases and J by 0 bases, 5 bases remained unmatched. The CDR3 sequence is 16 residues long. The CDR3 is CASSSGQESSGNTIYF. The CDR3 bases are TGTGCCAGCAGCTCGGGACAGGAGAGCTCTGGAAACACCATATATTTT.

The chain has TRBV28 and TRBJ2-7; a weak D match, TRBD2 (7 bases). CDR3 length: 12 residues. Trimming took off 7 bases at V and 7 bases at J, with 14 bases between the two ends. CDR1 and CDR2 (germline): MDHEN, SYDVKM. CDR3 coding DNA: TGTGCCAGCACCTTGGGGGGGCGTGAGCAGTACTTC. Translating it yields CASTLGGREQYF.